The next 2 T cell receptor beta chains were all read from a single sample in a study of blood T cell repertoires in COVID-19. Only in-frame clones appear in the TCRdb table, and some are missing; sequencing was by immunoSEQ multiplex PCR. Found here are under 200,000 clones, more than 80% of them singletons; the top ten hold approximately 8.2%. The sequencing input was PBMCs or T cells enriched from blood (not recorded which). The source of these receptors is a woman between 18 and 29 years old who had recovered from COVID-19.

The chain carries TRBV2 and TRBJ2-3, with 9 bases identical to TRBD2. Germline CDR1 reads SNHLY; CDR2 reads FYNNEI. J gave up 5 bases and V 1 base, and 4 bases lay outside the gene matches. The CDR3 is made up of 15 amino acids. The CDR3 bases are TGTGCCAGCAGTGAAGGGGAGCGGGGGGTAGATACGCAGTATTTT. It is translated as CASSEGERGVDTQYF.

J is TRBJ2-5 and V is TRBV10-2; tentative D call: TRBD1 (8 bases). Trimming shortened V by 6 bases and J by 5 bases, and 13 bases separated the two germline ends. CDR3 length equals 13 residues. Germline CDR1 is WSHSY and CDR2 is SAAADI. CDR3: CASSGQGGETQYF. In DNA, the CDR3 is TGCGCCAGCAGCGGACAGGGAGGGGAGACCCAGTACTTC.